This TCR beta chain was documented in a study of T cell responses to AZD1222 COVID-19 vaccine. Study-wide results and limits: Across the whole spike, CD4 TCRs peaked at regions 160-218 and 743-854.

A word on this clone: Its specificity is unknown.

Some clones are missing from TCRdb's copy, which holds only in-frame ones; the method was immunoSEQ multiplex PCR. The sample has around 160,000 clones, roughly 94% seen once. This material consisted of peripheral blood, taken 28 days after the second AZD1222 dose. This clonotype was sampled from an adult who received the AZD1222 COVID-19 vaccine.

The CDR3 DNA reads as TGTGCCAGCACTTCCTGGGACGGAGGGGTCCGGAGGGGCTACACCTTC. Translating gives CASTSWDGGVRRGYTF. The chain combines TRBV5-4 with TRBJ1-2, with D possibly matching TRBD1 (5 bases). V gave up 6 bases and J gave up 8 bases, with 26 bases separating them. Looked up from germline, CDR1 is SGHNT and CDR2 is YYREEE (reference sequence). The CDR3 loop spans 16 amino acids.